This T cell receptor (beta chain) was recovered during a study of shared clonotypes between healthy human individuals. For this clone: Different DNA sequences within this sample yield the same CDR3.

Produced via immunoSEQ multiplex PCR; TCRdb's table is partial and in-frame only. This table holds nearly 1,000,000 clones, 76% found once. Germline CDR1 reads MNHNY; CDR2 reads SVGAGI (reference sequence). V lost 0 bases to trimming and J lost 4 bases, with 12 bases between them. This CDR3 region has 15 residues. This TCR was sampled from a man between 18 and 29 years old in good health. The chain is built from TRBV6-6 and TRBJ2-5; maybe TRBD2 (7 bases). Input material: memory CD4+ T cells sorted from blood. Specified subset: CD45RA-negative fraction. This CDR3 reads CASSYSTGGGETQYF. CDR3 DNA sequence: TGTGCCAGCAGTTACTCGACGGGGGGCGGAGAGACCCAGTACTTC.